The sequence of this TCR beta chain was determined in a study of T cell responses to AZD1222 COVID-19 vaccine. Measured with immunoSEQ multiplex PCR; TCRdb has only the in-frame clones, and not every one. The sample shows about 150,000 clones, about 93% of them seen only once. Deletions cut 0 bases from V and 6 bases from J, with 11 bases between. The CDR3 covers 14 residues. The germline V gene encodes CDR1 SGDLS and CDR2 YYNGEE. This sequence was found in an adult in good health. Sample: peripheral blood, taken on day 0 of MenACWY control vaccination. V is TRBV9 and J is TRBJ2-3, with D possibly TRBD2 on 5 matching bases. CDR3 sequence (DNA): TGTGCCAGCAGCGTAGACGGGTGGGAGGATACGCAGTATTTT. As protein: CASSVDGWEDTQYF. Using reference TRBV9 and TRBJ2-3 for the parts outside the CDR3, the full variable domain is DSGVTQTPKHLITATGQRVTLRCSPRSGDLSVYWYQQSLDQGLQFLIQYYNGEERAKGNILERFSAQQFPDLHSELNLSSLELGDSALYFCASSVDGWEDTQYFGPGTRLTVL.